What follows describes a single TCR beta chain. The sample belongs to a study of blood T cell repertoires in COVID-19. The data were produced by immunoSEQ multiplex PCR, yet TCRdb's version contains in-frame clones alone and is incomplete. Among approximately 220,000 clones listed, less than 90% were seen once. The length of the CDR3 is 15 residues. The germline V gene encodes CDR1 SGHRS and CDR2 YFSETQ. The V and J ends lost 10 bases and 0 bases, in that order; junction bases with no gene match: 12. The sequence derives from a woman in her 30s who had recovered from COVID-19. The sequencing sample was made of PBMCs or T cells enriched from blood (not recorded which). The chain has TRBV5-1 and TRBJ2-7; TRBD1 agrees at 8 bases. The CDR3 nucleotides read TGCGCCGCGGAAGTACTGGGACAGGACTCCTACGAGCAGTACTTC. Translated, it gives CAAEVLGQDSYEQYF. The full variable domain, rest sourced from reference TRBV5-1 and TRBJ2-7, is KAGVTQTPRYLIKTRGQQVTLSCSPISGHRSVSWYQQTPGQGLQFLFEYFSETQRNKGNFPGRFSGRQFSNSRSEMNVSTLELGDSALYLCAAEVLGQDSYEQYFGPGTRLTVT.